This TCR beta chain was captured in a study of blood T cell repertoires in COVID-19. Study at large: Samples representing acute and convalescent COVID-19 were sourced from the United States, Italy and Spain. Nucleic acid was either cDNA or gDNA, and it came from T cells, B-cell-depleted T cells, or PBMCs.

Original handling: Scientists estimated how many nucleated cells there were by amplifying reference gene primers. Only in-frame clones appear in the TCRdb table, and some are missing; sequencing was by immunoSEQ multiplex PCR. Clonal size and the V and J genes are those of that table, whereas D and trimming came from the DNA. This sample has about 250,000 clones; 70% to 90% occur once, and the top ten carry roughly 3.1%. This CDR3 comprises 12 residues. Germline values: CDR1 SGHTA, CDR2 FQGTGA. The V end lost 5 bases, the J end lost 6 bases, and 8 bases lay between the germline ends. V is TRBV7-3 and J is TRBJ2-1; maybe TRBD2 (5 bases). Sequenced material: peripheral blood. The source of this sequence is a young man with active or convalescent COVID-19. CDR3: CASSKGVNEQFF. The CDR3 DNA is TGTGCCAGCAGCAAGGGAGTCAATGAGCAGTTCTTC.